These T cell receptor beta chains were read from a single sample in a study of blood T cell repertoires in COVID-19. Assay used: immunoSEQ multiplex PCR; TCRdb lists only in-frame clones, some missing. In the table there are approximately 180,000 clones, approximately 85% of which are singletons. Sample: peripheral blood. The receptor source for this set is a man aged 55-75 years with acute or convalescent COVID-19. Each CDR3 is given with its conserved first and last residue. D genes are given only for firm matches. Not all rows give a size; the values are once, few, many and, for expanded clones, a class.

>TRBJ1-2|TRBV10-3|NA|NA
CAISADRDYGYTF
TGTGCCATCAGTGCAGACCGGGACTATGGCTACACCTTC
>TRBJ2-3|TRBV5-1|NA|NA
CASGDEDGTDTQYF
TGCGCCAGCGGAGACGAGGATGGCACAGATACGCAGTATTTT
>TRBJ1-6|TRBV27|NA|NA
CASKWDTFNSPLHF
TGTGCCAGCAAGTGGGACACCTTTAATTCACCCCTCCACTTT
>TRBJ2-1|TRBV7-3|TRBD2|NA
CASSLQAGGRNEQFF
TGTGCCAGCAGCTTACAAGCGGGAGGGCGCAATGAGCAGTTCTTC
>TRBJ2-3|TRBV12-5|NA|few
CASGLGQAGTDTQYF
TGTGCTAGTGGTTTGGGACAGGCTGGCACAGATACGCAGTATTTT
>TRBJ2-2|TRBV6-5|TRBD2|NA
CASRPPGLAAGELFF
TGTGCCAGCAGGCCTCCGGGACTAGCAGCGGGGGAGCTGTTTTTT
>TRBJ1-1|TRBV7-9|TRBD1|NA
CASSPLGQGAAEAFF
TGTGCCAGCAGCCCTCTGGGACAGGGGGCCGCTGAAGCTTTCTTT
>TRBJ1-6|TRBV6-5|NA|NA
CASRPGQSLPLHF
TGTGCCAGCAGGCCCGGACAGTCTCTGCCCCTCCACTTT
>TRBJ2-1|TRBV28|TRBD1|NA
CASPPPGTGDYNEQFF
TGTGCCAGCCCGCCCCCCGGGACAGGGGACTACAATGAGCAGTTCTTC
>TRBJ1-4|TRBV6-2/TRBV6-3|NA|NA
CASSPGQLGEKLFF
TGTGCCAGCAGTCCCGGACAGCTCGGCGAAAAACTGTTTTTT
>TRBJ2-3|TRBV30|TRBD2|NA
CAWVPGGDTDTQYF
TGTGCCTGGGTCCCCGGGGGGGACACAGATACGCAGTATTTT
>TRBJ2-5|TRBV3-1/TRBV3-2|TRBD2|NA
CASSQVPGEGRETQYF
TGTGCCAGCAGCCAGGTTCCGGGGGAGGGGCGGGAGACCCAGTACTTC
>TRBJ2-5|TRBV10-3|NA|once
CAISVASEETQYF
TGTGCCATCAGTGTCGCTAGCGAAGAGACCCAGTACTTC
>TRBJ2-7|TRBV5-4|NA|NA
CASSLDPPGEQYF
TGTGCCAGCAGCCTAGACCCACCTGGTGAGCAGTACTTC
>TRBJ2-1|TRBV27|NA|NA
CASSTPLAGAREQFF
TGTGCCAGCAGTACCCCCCTCGCGGGGGCTCGTGAGCAGTTCTTC
>TRBJ1-3|TRBV27|NA|NA
CASSLSGGFSGNTIYF
TGTGCCAGCAGTTTATCGGGGGGGTTCTCTGGAAACACCATATATTTT
>TRBJ1-1|TRBV28|NA|NA
CASSSQGGRSLAFF
TGTGCCAGCAGTTCTCAAGGAGGGCGCTCCTTAGCTTTCTTT
>TRBJ2-1|TRBV28|NA|NA
CASTGPRERRYEQFF
TGTGCCAGCACCGGTCCCCGGGAGAGACGGTATGAGCAGTTCTTC
>TRBJ2-3|TRBV28|TRBD2|NA
CASSISSGKQYF
TGTGCCAGCAGTATATCTAGCGGGAAGCAGTATTTT
>TRBJ2-3|TRBV12-5|NA|NA
CASGLGMGSDTQYF
TGTGCTAGTGGTTTGGGGATGGGCTCAGATACGCAGTATTTT
>TRBJ2-7|TRBV24-1|TRBD1|NA
CATSDFRQGGGYEQYF
TGTGCCACCAGTGATTTCCGACAGGGGGGAGGCTACGAGCAGTACTTC
>TRBJ2-1|TRBV29-1|TRBD1|NA
CSGRDSRNNEQFF
TGCAGCGGCCGGGACAGCCGAAACAATGAGCAGTTCTTC
>TRBJ1-2|TRBV4-1|TRBD1|NA
CASSRLTGDPLANYGYTF
TGCGCCAGCAGCCGCCTGACAGGGGATCCTTTAGCTAACTATGGCTACACCTTC
>TRBJ2-2|TRBV24-1|TRBD2|NA
CATSDLGTSFTGELFF
TGTGCCACCAGTGATTTGGGGACTAGCTTCACCGGGGAGCTGTTTTTT
>TRBJ2-7|TRBV6-6|TRBD2|NA
CASSYSTGGPYEQYF
TGTGCCAGCAGTTACTCGACGGGAGGGCCCTACGAGCAGTACTTC
>TRBJ1-4|TRBV28|NA|NA
CASTTGFGEKLFF
TGTGCCAGCACAACAGGGTTTGGAGAAAAACTGTTTTTT
>TRBJ2-5|TRBV28|NA|NA
CASSTPGGNQETQYF
TGTGCCAGCAGCACCCCTGGAGGGAATCAAGAGACCCAGTACTTC
>TRBJ1-1|TRBV20-1|TRBD1|NA
CSASIGGRGVFTEAFF
TGCAGTGCTAGTATAGGGGGCAGGGGAGTTTTCACTGAAGCTTTCTTT
>TRBJ2-3|TRBV19|NA|NA
CASREDSGTDTQYF
TGTGCCAGTAGGGAAGACAGCGGCACAGATACGCAGTATTTT
>TRBJ2-7|TRBV4-1|TRBD2|NA
CASSPLGTSGSKGAYEQYF
TGCGCCAGCAGTCCCCTGGGGACTAGCGGGAGTAAAGGGGCCTACGAGCAGTACTTC
>TRBJ2-5|TRBV5-1|TRBD1|NA
CASRPGAGQGSETQYF
TGCGCCAGCAGACCCGGCGCTGGACAGGGGTCGGAGACCCAGTACTTC
>TRBJ1-1|TRBV18|NA|NA
CASSPQSRSNTEAFF
TGTGCCAGCTCACCACAAAGCAGGTCGAACACTGAAGCTTTCTTT
>TRBJ2-3|TRBV6-1|TRBD2|NA
CASSVSLGTSGRGTDTQYF
TGTGCCAGCAGTGTCTCCCTTGGGACTAGCGGGAGGGGCACAGATACGCAGTATTTT
>TRBJ2-1|TRBV27|TRBD2|NA
CASSRTSGSGSYNEQFF
TGTGCCAGCTCCAGGACTAGCGGGAGCGGCTCCTACAATGAGCAGTTCTTC
>TRBJ2-2|TRBV28|NA|NA
CASRTGTGELFF
TGTGCCAGCAGAACAGGGACCGGGGAGCTGTTTTTT
>TRBJ1-6|TRBV4-2|NA|NA
CASSQEAGSSYNSPLHF
TGTGCCAGCAGCCAAGAAGCCGGGAGCTCCTATAATTCACCCCTCCACTTT
>TRBJ2-2|TRBV28|TRBD2|NA
CASSLIPPREGNTGELFF
TGTGCCAGCAGTTTGATCCCCCCCCGGGAGGGCAACACCGGGGAGCTGTTTTTT
>TRBJ1-5|TRBV28|TRBD1|NA
CASRTGPASNQPQHF
TGTGCCAGCAGGACAGGGCCGGCTAGCAATCAGCCCCAGCATTTT
>TRBJ2-7|TRBV5-5|NA|NA
CASKTGVERNNEQYF
TGTGCCAGCAAGACGGGGGTGGAGAGGAACAACGAGCAGTACTTC
>TRBJ2-5|TRBV7-9|TRBD1|NA
CASIRTGGQETQYF
TGTGCCAGCATCCGCACAGGGGGCCAAGAGACCCAGTACTTC
>TRBJ2-7|TRBV7-9|NA|NA
CASSLRYEQYF
TGTGCCAGCAGCCTCCGTTACGAGCAGTACTTC
>TRBJ2-7|TRBV25-1|NA|few
CASSETDSRYEQYF
TGTGCCAGCAGTGAAACAGATTCCCGCTACGAGCAGTACTTC
>TRBJ1-3|TRBV23-1|NA|NA
CASSQQGRPSGNTIYF
TGCGCCAGCAGTCAACAAGGGAGGCCCTCTGGAAACACCATATATTTT
>TRBJ2-5|TRBV9|NA|once
CASSVAVGAVETQYF
TGTGCCAGCAGCGTAGCGGTGGGAGCGGTGGAGACCCAGTACTTC
>TRBJ2-1|TRBV11-2|TRBD2|once
CASSLVGLAGGRYNEQFF
TGTGCCAGCAGCTTAGTTGGACTAGCGGGAGGCCGCTACAATGAGCAGTTCTTC
>TRBJ2-6|TRBV4-3|NA|NA
CASSIELGSGANVLTF
TGCGCCAGCAGTATCGAACTCGGCTCTGGGGCCAACGTCCTGACTTTC
>TRBJ2-7|TRBV19|NA|NA
CASSIGGASTYEQYF
TGTGCCAGTAGTATTGGAGGGGCGAGTACCTACGAGCAGTACTTC
>TRBJ2-7|TRBV7-9|NA|NA
CASSPIVNEQYF
TGTGCCAGCAGCCCTATTGTCAACGAGCAGTACTTC
>TRBJ1-1|TRBV15|NA|NA
CATSREWGADTEAFF
TGTGCCACCAGCAGAGAGTGGGGAGCGGACACTGAAGCTTTCTTT
>TRBJ2-1|TRBV6-2/TRBV6-3|TRBD1|NA
CASSYKQGIGNEQFF
TGTGCCAGCAGTTACAAACAGGGGATAGGGAATGAGCAGTTCTTC
>TRBJ2-7|TRBV28|NA|NA
CASNWRGRFYEQYF
TGTGCCAGCAACTGGCGGGGACGGTTCTACGAGCAGTACTTC
>TRBJ2-1|TRBV6-6|TRBD2|NA
CASGQAGGPHNEQFF
TGTGCCAGCGGGCAGGCGGGAGGGCCCCACAATGAGCAGTTCTTC
>TRBJ2-5|TRBV11-1|TRBD2|once
CASSSRPTSTGETQYF
TGTGCCAGCAGCTCCCGCCCGACTAGCACGGGGGAGACCCAGTACTTC
>TRBJ2-3|TRBV7-2|NA|NA
CASSLRGKTDTQYF
TGTGCCAGCAGCCTCCGAGGGAAGACAGATACGCAGTATTTT